By its share, the clone carrying this T cell receptor beta chain is large. The target antigen is unknown. Treatment denoted: 10-day PBMC culture with coronavirus spike peptide pools or control peptides (ViraFEST assay). The data belong to a study of vaccination and CD4 T cells after COVID-19. The junction had 1 base not matched to a gene; V was cut back by 4 bases and J by 2 bases. Looked up from germline, CDR1 is GTSNPN and CDR2 is SVGIG (reference sequence). The CDR3 consists of 13 residues. The Oncomine TCR Beta short-read assay was applied to DNA of cultured CD4+ T cells. TCRdb recomputed calls from the PCR reads with MiXCR, one row per CDR3 protein. The sample consists of approximately 12,000 distinct CDR3 sequences, about 50% of them appearing once.

Sequenced material: CD4+ T cells from blood, cultured in vitro. The clonotype originates from a human donor who had recovered from COVID-19. The J gene is TRBJ1-2, the V gene TRBV30, with TRBD1 identical over 10 bases. The CDR3 region is CAWTTGGNYGYTF. As DNA, the CDR3 is TGTGCCTGGACGACAGGGGGCAACTATGGCTACACCTTC.